The 2 T cell receptor beta chains given below trace back to one sample, sequenced in a study of blood T cells in healthy people across ages (dated by TCRdb to between 2015 and 2017). Preparation of the library involved 5' RACE. The instrument given in TCRdb is Illumina HiSeq 2500. A second PCR of about 7 to 12 cycles was performed with a sample-barcoded 5' primer and a J-beta primer mix. TCRdb applied fastp at Q25 and MiXCR to the public reads, then kept only in-frame beta chains. Rows are combined by CDR3 protein, so each entry shows the most common genes and DNA. The sample has 630,000 or so distinct CDR3 sequences on record, about 30% of them singletons. Jointly, the top ten make up about a sixth of the sample. Material for sequencing was blood. These receptors were taken from a woman at least 80 years old in good health.

This rearrangement joins TRBV6-6 to TRBJ2-7; TRBD2 matches 9 bases. The length of the CDR3 is 16 residues. The germline V gene has CDR1 MNHNY and CDR2 SVGAGI (reference sequence). The junction had 13 bases not matched to a gene; V was cut back by 4 bases and J by 6 bases. The CDR3 region is CASSFQDGGRAGEQYF. CDR3 DNA sequence: TGTGCCAGCAGTTTTCAGGACGGCGGGAGGGCCGGCGAGCAGTACTTC.

At least ten counts were recorded for this clonotype. V and J are TRBV2 and TRBJ2-4; 8 nucleotides align to TRBD1. The CDR3 has 15 amino acids. The J segment lost 5 bases and the V segment lost 6 bases, leaving 9 bases of the junction unmatched. Germline loops: CDR1 SNHLY, CDR2 FYNNEI. The CDR3 region has the DNA TGTGCCAGCAGCGACCTGACAGGGGCCGAAAACATTCAGTACTTC. Translating gives CASSDLTGAENIQYF.